This TCR beta chain was recorded in a study of CD8 T cells in Susac syndrome. This clonotype was picked up one time. Reverse transcription of about 0.45 to 1 ug RNA was performed with random hexamers. Coverage of TCR beta CDR3 amplification by immunoSEQ multiplex PCR extended to 54 Vbeta and 13 Jbeta. MiXCR was run by TCRdb on the immunoSEQ multiplex PCR reads, yielding one entry per CDR3 protein. The sample holds 160,000 or so distinct CDR3 sequences, over 85% seen once. Specimen: CD4+ T cells from PBMCs. The source of this sequence is a human donor in good health.

CDR3 protein: CASSLTSRGYTF. The CDR3 coding sequence is TGTGCCAGCAGCCTAACCAGTCGTGGCTACACCTTC. This chain uses TRBV7-2 with TRBJ1-2; D not certain. Germline CDR1 SGHTA, CDR2 FQGNSA. V dropped 5 bases and J dropped 7 bases, with 11 bases sitting between them. The CDR3 contains 12 residues.